These T cell receptor beta chains were read from a single sample in a study of blood T cells in healthy people across ages. TCRdb analysed the 5' RACE reads with MiXCR anew, one entry per CDR3 protein. Altogether 550,000 to 650,000 distinct CDR3 sequences are present, around 27% being singletons, with the ten largest covering over 3.5%. This sample also appeared in a second study, on T cells of mothers and their children.

Sequencing used blood. The receptors were gathered from a boy between 2 and 10 years old in good health. Each CDR3 is given with its conserved first and last residue. Each record gives: CDR3 DNA, CDR3 protein, clone size, D gene, CDR3 length, J gene, V gene. The D gene is left open where the match is weak. Expanded clones get a size class; other rows say once, few or many, or leave the size out.

DNA: TGCAGCGTTGAAGGGCACAGGGAAGCCAAAAACATTCAGTACTTC; CDR3: CSVEGHREAKNIQYF; size: -; D: -; length: 15; J: TRBJ2-4; V: TRBV29-1
DNA: TGTGCCAGCAGCGTAGCTCCCGGGACAGGAGAGACCCAGTACTTC; CDR3: CASSVAPGTGETQYF; size: once; D: TRBD1; length: 15; J: TRBJ2-5; V: TRBV9
DNA: TGTGCCTGGACCAGGGATCCGGGGGCTGAAGCTTTCTTT; CDR3: CAWTRDPGAEAFF; size: few; D: -; length: 13; J: TRBJ1-1; V: TRBV30
DNA: TGTGCCAGCAGTTCCCGCCGGGGCTTGGACAATGAGCAGTTCTTC; CDR3: CASSSRRGLDNEQFF; size: -; D: -; length: 15; J: TRBJ2-1; V: TRBV6-2/TRBV6-3
DNA: TGCGCCAGCAGCCTCCGACTCGGACAGCTCTACGAGCAGTACTTC; CDR3: CASSLRLGQLYEQYF; size: few; D: -; length: 15; J: TRBJ2-7; V: TRBV5-1
DNA: TGTGCCAGCAGAAGACTAGGGGGCTCCTACAATGAGCAGTTCTTC; CDR3: CASRRLGGSYNEQFF; size: -; D: -; length: 15; J: TRBJ2-1; V: TRBV11-2
DNA: TGTGCCAGCAGCTCCTGGACAGGGGGCTACCACGAGCAGTACTTC; CDR3: CASSSWTGGYHEQYF; size: -; D: TRBD1; length: 15; J: TRBJ2-7; V: TRBV7-6
DNA: TGCAGTGCTGGGGCCGACACAGATACGCAGTATTTT; CDR3: CSAGADTDTQYF; size: -; D: -; length: 12; J: TRBJ2-3; V: TRBV20-1
DNA: TGTGCCAGCAGTTTATTTAGTAGGCCAGATACGCAGTATTTT; CDR3: CASSLFSRPDTQYF; size: few; D: -; length: 14; J: TRBJ2-3; V: TRBV27
DNA: TGTGCCAGCAGCCCTATCGGGCGCTCCTACAATGAGCAGTTCTTC; CDR3: CASSPIGRSYNEQFF; size: few; D: -; length: 15; J: TRBJ2-1; V: TRBV7-9
DNA: TGTGCCAGCAGCCGAGGGACAGATACTCCAATGAACACTGAAGCTTTCTTT; CDR3: CASSRGTDTPMNTEAFF; size: -; D: TRBD1; length: 17; J: TRBJ1-1; V: TRBV7-7
DNA: TGCAGTGCCCGCTTCGGGACAGGATGGTCTGAGTCCTACGAGCAGTACTTC; CDR3: CSARFGTGWSESYEQYF; size: once; D: TRBD1; length: 17; J: TRBJ2-7; V: TRBV20-1
DNA: TGTGCCAGCAGTTATGGCTTCCGGGGGGCCGAAAAACTGTTTTTT; CDR3: CASSYGFRGAEKLFF; size: few; D: -; length: 15; J: TRBJ1-4; V: TRBV6-5
DNA: TGCAGCGTTGCTACCGGGACAGGGGCCCAAGAGACCCAGTACTTC; CDR3: CSVATGTGAQETQYF; size: -; D: TRBD1; length: 15; J: TRBJ2-5; V: TRBV29-1
DNA: TGTGCCAGCATAGTCGGGAGCGGGAGGGCAAATGAGCAGTTCTTC; CDR3: CASIVGSGRANEQFF; size: few; D: TRBD2; length: 15; J: TRBJ2-1; V: TRBV2
DNA: TGTGCCAGCAGCGATGGCCGCGGGGGTAGAGCCACTGAAGCTTTCTTT; CDR3: CASSDGRGGRATEAFF; size: few; D: -; length: 16; J: TRBJ1-1; V: TRBV7-8
DNA: TGTGCCGGGGGACTCCACGGGACAGGGGGCCGGTCACCCCTCCACTTT; CDR3: CAGGLHGTGGRSPLHF; size: -; D: TRBD1; length: 16; J: TRBJ1-6; V: TRBV19
DNA: TGTGCCAGCAGCCCACTTGGACAGGGGGGGAATGAGCAGTTCTTC; CDR3: CASSPLGQGGNEQFF; size: once; D: TRBD1; length: 15; J: TRBJ2-1; V: TRBV14
DNA: TGTGCCAGCAGCCCAATGGCGGGAGGCCGTAATGAGCAGTTCTTC; CDR3: CASSPMAGGRNEQFF; size: -; D: TRBD2; length: 15; J: TRBJ2-1; V: TRBV11-2
DNA: TGCAGTGCTAGAGATGGGAGCCTAGCGGGGGGCTTCCAAGAGACCCAGTACTTC; CDR3: CSARDGSLAGGFQETQYF; size: -; D: TRBD2; length: 18; J: TRBJ2-5; V: TRBV20-1
DNA: TGTGCCAGCAGCTATGAACCAGGGGAGGATGGCTACACCTTC; CDR3: CASSYEPGEDGYTF; size: few; D: -; length: 14; J: TRBJ1-2; V: TRBV5-5
DNA: TGTGCCACCGATAACCGACAGGGCTACAATCAGCCCCAGCATTTT; CDR3: CATDNRQGYNQPQHF; size: many; D: TRBD1; length: 15; J: TRBJ1-5; V: TRBV24-1
DNA: TGTGCCAGCAGCGCACTGATGGACAGCTACGAGCAGTACTTC; CDR3: CASSALMDSYEQYF; size: -; D: -; length: 14; J: TRBJ2-7; V: TRBV9
DNA: TGTGCCACCAGCAGAGATGCTAGCGGGAACGTCGAGCAGTACTTC; CDR3: CATSRDASGNVEQYF; size: many; D: TRBD2; length: 15; J: TRBJ2-7; V: TRBV15
DNA: TGTGCCAGCAGCTTATGGACTAGCGAATTCTCCTACGAGCAGTACTTC; CDR3: CASSLWTSEFSYEQYF; size: -; D: TRBD2; length: 16; J: TRBJ2-7; V: TRBV13
DNA: TGTGCCAGCTGCCTAATGGGTCATGAGCAGTTCTTC; CDR3: CASCLMGHEQFF; size: -; D: -; length: 12; J: TRBJ2-1; V: TRBV18
DNA: TGTGCCAGCAGTTTCCGACGGAGTAACACCGGGGAGCTGTTTTTT; CDR3: CASSFRRSNTGELFF; size: -; D: -; length: 15; J: TRBJ2-2; V: TRBV27
DNA: TGTGCCACCAGCAGAGCCGACGGGACTAGCTGGCCCCAGTACTTC; CDR3: CATSRADGTSWPQYF; size: few; D: TRBD2; length: 15; J: TRBJ2-5; V: TRBV15
DNA: TGTGCCACTAGACAGGGGAACAATGAGCAGTTCTTC; CDR3: CATRQGNNEQFF; size: few; D: TRBD1; length: 12; J: TRBJ2-1; V: TRBV2
DNA: TGCAGTGGACTAGCGGGAGCCTACGAGCAGTACTTC; CDR3: CSGLAGAYEQYF; size: -; D: TRBD2; length: 12; J: TRBJ2-7; V: TRBV20-1
DNA: TGTGCCAGCAGCCCCTACGTCCCAGATACGCAGTATTTT; CDR3: CASSPYVPDTQYF; size: -; D: -; length: 13; J: TRBJ2-3; V: TRBV9
DNA: TGCAGTGCTAGCTCGGGGCTCACTGAAGCTTTCTTT; CDR3: CSASSGLTEAFF; size: -; D: -; length: 12; J: TRBJ1-1; V: TRBV20-1
DNA: TGTGCCAGCAGCTCCCCCGGGCCCCCCTACGAGCAGTACTTC; CDR3: CASSSPGPPYEQYF; size: -; D: -; length: 14; J: TRBJ2-7; V: TRBV7-2
DNA: TGTGCCAGCAGGAAGCCGGGAGATATCACCGGGGAGCTGTTTTTT; CDR3: CASRKPGDITGELFF; size: -; D: -; length: 15; J: TRBJ2-2; V: TRBV12-3/TRBV12-4
DNA: TGTGCCAGCAGTTACTCGGGAAGTTATGGCTATGGCTACACCTTC; CDR3: CASSYSGSYGYGYTF; size: -; D: -; length: 15; J: TRBJ1-2; V: TRBV6-6
DNA: TGCAGTGCTAGAAATCAGGCGACAGGGGTAGTGGAGAATGAGCAGTTCTTC; CDR3: CSARNQATGVVENEQFF; size: -; D: TRBD1; length: 17; J: TRBJ2-1; V: TRBV20-1
DNA: TGCGCCAGCAGCCCGGTAGGGGGAACGACCGGGGAGCTGTTTTTT; CDR3: CASSPVGGTTGELFF; size: -; D: -; length: 15; J: TRBJ2-2; V: TRBV5-1